Included here is one T cell receptor (beta chain) sequence, with context. Its matching antigen is unknown. Other DNA sequences in the same sample also yield this CDR3. The protocol was immunoSEQ multiplex PCR, while the TCRdb copy is restricted to in-frame clones and leaves out a portion. The sample includes about 120,000 clones, 88% seen only once; the top ten take around 20%. This sample was included in a study of T cell responses to AZD1222 COVID-19 vaccine. Study-wide results and limits: There were mostly white British donors and more females than males, and clonal diversity was possibly underestimated.

Germline V gene sequence: CDR1 SGHRS, CDR2 YFSETQ. Losses at the gene ends were 0 bases for V and 8 bases for J; bases not matched to a gene: 4. The CDR3 runs to 16 residues. The rearrangement links TRBV5-1 to TRBJ2-1; 14 bases fit TRBD2. The sample in question was peripheral blood, obtained on day 0 of MenACWY control vaccination. This receptor was obtained from an adult in good health. In DNA, the CDR3 is TGCGCCAGCAGCTTGGGACTAGCGGGAGGGCTCGATGAGCAGTTCTTC. The encoded protein is CASSLGLAGGLDEQFF.